The T cell receptor (beta chain) under discussion was sequenced for a study of blood T cell repertoires in COVID-19. The wider study: Material from acute and convalescent COVID-19 was sourced from the United States, Italy and Spain. The analysed material was cDNA or gDNA that came from T cells, B-cell-depleted T cells, or PBMCs.

Original processing methods: The assay estimated nucleated cells by amplifying reference gene primers. Sequenced by immunoSEQ multiplex PCR; TCRdb stores in-frame clones only, minus some. V, J and clone size are taken as reported in that table, and D and trimming were inferred from the DNA itself. The repertoire consists of tens of thousands of clones, with 82% occurring once and the leading ten covering roughly a sixth. The V end lost 6 bases, the J end lost 4 bases, and 16 bases lay between the germline ends. The CDR3 extends over 16 amino acids. The V gene's germline CDR1 is ENHRY and CDR2 SYGVKD.

The sequence was obtained from a human donor in a cohort sampled during active COVID-19. The chain employs TRBV10-3 and TRBJ2-6, with a possible D match to TRBD2 (6 bases). Material for sequencing was peripheral blood. DNA for the CDR3: TGTGCCATCAGGGGGTCGGAGGGCCCCGGGGCCAACGTCCTGACTTTC. It is translated as CAIRGSEGPGANVLTF.